This T cell receptor (beta chain) is drawn from a study of blood T cell repertoires in COVID-19. As for the study in general: COVID-19 samples collected from the United States, Italy and Spain covered acute and convalescent phases. Sources were T cells, B-cell-depleted T cells, or PBMCs; the material itself was cDNA or gDNA.

Patients in Seattle were enrolled during active infection, then followed longitudinally. This clone occurred once. Original analysis: Reference gene primer amplification gave nucleated cell count estimates. Some clones are missing from TCRdb's copy, which holds only in-frame ones; the method was immunoSEQ multiplex PCR. That table is the source of V, J and clone size, and D and trimming were worked out from the DNA. The profile shows 150,000 to 200,000 clones, around 92% of them singletons. This CDR3 comprises 13 residues. Germline-derived CDR1 and CDR2 are MNHEY and SVGAGI. V trimming: 6 bases; J trimming: 5 bases; junction bases outside the gene matches: 7.

This receptor was obtained from a young man with COVID-19, enrolled during active disease. The V and J genes are TRBV6-5 and TRBJ2-7; 7 positions agree with TRBD1. The sequenced material came from peripheral blood. The CDR3 is CASRSTGSDEQYF. The CDR3, as DNA: TGTGCCAGCAGGTCGACAGGGAGCGACGAGCAGTACTTC.